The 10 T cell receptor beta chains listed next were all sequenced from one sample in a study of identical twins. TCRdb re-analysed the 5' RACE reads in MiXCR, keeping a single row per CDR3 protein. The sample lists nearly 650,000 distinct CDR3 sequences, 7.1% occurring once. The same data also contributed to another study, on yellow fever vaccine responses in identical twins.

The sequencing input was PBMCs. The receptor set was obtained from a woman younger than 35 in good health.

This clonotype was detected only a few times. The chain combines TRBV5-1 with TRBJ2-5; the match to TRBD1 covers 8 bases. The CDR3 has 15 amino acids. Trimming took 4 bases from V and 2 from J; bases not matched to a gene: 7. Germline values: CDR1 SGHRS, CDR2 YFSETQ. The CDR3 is CASSRTGTEQETQYF. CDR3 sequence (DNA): TGCGCCAGCAGCAGGACAGGGACGGAACAAGAGACCCAGTACTTC.

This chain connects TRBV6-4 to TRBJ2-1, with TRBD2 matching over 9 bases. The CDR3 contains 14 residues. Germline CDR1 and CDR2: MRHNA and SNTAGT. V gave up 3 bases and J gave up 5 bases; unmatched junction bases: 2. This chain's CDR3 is CASSERGGHNEQFF. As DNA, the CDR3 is TGTGCCAGCAGTGAGCGGGGGGGCCACAATGAGCAGTTCTTC.

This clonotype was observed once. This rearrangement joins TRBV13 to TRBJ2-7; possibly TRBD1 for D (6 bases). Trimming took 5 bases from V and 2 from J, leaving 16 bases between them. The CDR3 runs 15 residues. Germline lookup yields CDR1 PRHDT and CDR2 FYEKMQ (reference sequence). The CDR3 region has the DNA TGTGCCAGCAGCCCCAGGGCAGGGGTCCCCTACGAGCAGTACTTC. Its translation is CASSPRAGVPYEQYF.

The CDR3 DNA sequence: TGTGCCAGCAGTCGGCTAGCGGGAGGTCAGTCCTACGAGCAGTACTTC. Its protein is CASSRLAGGQSYEQYF. The gene calls are TRBV2 and TRBJ2-7, with 11 bases matching TRBD2. Germline V gene data show CDR1 as SNHLY and CDR2 as FYNNEI. The CDR3 contains 16 residues. Germline trimming cut 5 bases from V and 1 base from J; bases unmatched to any gene: 7.

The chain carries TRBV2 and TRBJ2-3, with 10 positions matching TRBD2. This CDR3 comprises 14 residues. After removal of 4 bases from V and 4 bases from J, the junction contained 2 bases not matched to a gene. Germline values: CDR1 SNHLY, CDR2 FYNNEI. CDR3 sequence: CASSVAGGPDTQYF. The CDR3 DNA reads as TGTGCCAGCAGTGTAGCGGGGGGTCCAGATACGCAGTATTTT.

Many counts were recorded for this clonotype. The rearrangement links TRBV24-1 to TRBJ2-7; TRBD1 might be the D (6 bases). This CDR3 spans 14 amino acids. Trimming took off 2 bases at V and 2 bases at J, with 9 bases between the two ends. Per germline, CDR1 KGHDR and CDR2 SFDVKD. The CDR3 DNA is TGTGCCACCAGTGATTACAGGGACCCCTACGAGCAGTACTTC. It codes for CATSDYRDPYEQYF.

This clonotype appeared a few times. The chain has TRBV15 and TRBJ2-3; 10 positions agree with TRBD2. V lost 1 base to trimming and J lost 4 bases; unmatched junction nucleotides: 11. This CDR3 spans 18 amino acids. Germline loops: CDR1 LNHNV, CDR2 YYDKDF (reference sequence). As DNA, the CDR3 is TGTGCCACCAGCAGAGGGGAGCGTAGCGGGAGGATCGCAGATACGCAGTATTTT. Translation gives CATSRGERSGRIADTQYF.

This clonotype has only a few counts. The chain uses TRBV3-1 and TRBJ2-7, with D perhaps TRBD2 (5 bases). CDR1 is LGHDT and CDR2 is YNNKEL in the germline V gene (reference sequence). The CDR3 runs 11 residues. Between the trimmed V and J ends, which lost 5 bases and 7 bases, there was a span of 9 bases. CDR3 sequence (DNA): TGTGCCAGCAGCAAGACGGGGGAGCAGTACTTC. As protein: CASSKTGEQYF.

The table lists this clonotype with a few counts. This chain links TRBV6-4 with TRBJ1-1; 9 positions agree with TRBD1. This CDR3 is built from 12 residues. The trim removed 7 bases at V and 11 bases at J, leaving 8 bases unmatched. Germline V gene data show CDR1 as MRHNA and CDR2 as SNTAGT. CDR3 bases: TGTGCCAGCAAAGGACAGGGGACGGTGGCTTTCTTT. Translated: CASKGQGTVAFF.

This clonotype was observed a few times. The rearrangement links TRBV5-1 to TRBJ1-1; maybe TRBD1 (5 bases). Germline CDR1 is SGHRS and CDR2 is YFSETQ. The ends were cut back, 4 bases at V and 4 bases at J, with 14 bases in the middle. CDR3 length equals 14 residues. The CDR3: CASSPERGGTEAFF. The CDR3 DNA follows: TGCGCCAGCAGCCCCGAAAGGGGTGGCACTGAAGCTTTCTTT. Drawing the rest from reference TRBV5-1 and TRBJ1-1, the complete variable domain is KAGVTQTPRYLIKTRGQQVTLSCSPISGHRSVSWYQQTPGQGLQFLFEYFSETQRNKGNFPGRFSGRQFSNSRSEMNVSTLELGDSALYLCASSPERGGTEAFFGQGTRLTVV.